This TCR beta chain was captured by sequencing in a study of blood T cell repertoires in COVID-19. The CDR3 has 13 amino acids. Germline loops: CDR1 SGHTA, CDR2 FQGTGA. V shed 4 bases and J shed 1 base, with 5 bases lying between them. Using immunoSEQ multiplex PCR, the repertoire was profiled, and TCRdb retains in-frame clones only, with some absent. The sample carries 200,000 to 250,000 clones, just over 90% recorded once. The V call is TRBV7-3, the J call TRBJ1-3, with D possibly matching TRBD1 (5 bases). The sequencing input was peripheral blood. This clonotype was sampled from a man aged 25-40 years with acute or convalescent COVID-19. As DNA, the CDR3 is TGTGCCAGCAGCTCAGGGTCTGGAAACACCATATATTTT. Translation: CASSSGSGNTIYF.